This T cell receptor (beta chain) came from a study of cytomegalovirus exposure and HLA in healthy donors. Whole-study findings and limits: Later analysis demonstrated an association between a missense DCLRE1C variant and TCR beta V- and J-gene trimming. Per published accounts, TCR beta sequences correctly predicted the HLA-A and HLA-B alleles of most subjects. There were over 150 TCR beta chains listed as cytomegalovirus-associated.

J lost 1 base, V lost 6 bases, and 15 bases had no gene match. CDR3 length: 17 amino acids. Germline V lookup: CDR1 SQVTM, CDR2 ANQGSEA. Concerning this clone itself: The antigen is not known.

13 Jbeta primers and 60 Vbeta primers were used for the PCR. Per the authors' pipeline: In a later analysis, some 80 million unique TCR beta chains included roughly 11 million shared by two or more donors. TCRdb's copy holds only in-frame clones and misses some; the assay was immunoSEQ multiplex PCR. The V and J calls and the clone size are those of that table, but D and trimming were determined from the DNA. Of approximately 150,000 clones detected, roughly 75% appear once; the ten largest clones hold about 10%. Sample: PBMCs. This clonotype was obtained from a young man in good health and CMV-seropositive. The gene calls are TRBV29-1 and TRBJ2-3; 8 bases are shared with TRBD1. The CDR3 protein is CSVSGPETGVRTDTQYF. The DNA for the CDR3 is TGCAGCGTGTCAGGGCCCGAGACAGGGGTCCGCACAGATACGCAGTATTTT.